This paragraph reports one T cell receptor beta chain. Antigen: not known. The authors incorporated unique molecular identifiers into the TCR beta cDNA libraries. When about 0.95 to 10 million T cells were used, they gave about 540,000 cDNA molecules. TCRdb reprocessed the PCR reads via MiXCR and lists one record per CDR3 protein. The profile shows some 890,000 distinct CDR3 sequences, around 50% of them singletons. This entry is derived from a study of post-analysis software for immune sequencing data. Overall study context: Relapsing-remitting, secondary progressive and progressive-relapsing forms of multiple sclerosis all featured among disease courses.

Overall study findings and caveats: Pronounced co-clustering by F measure was evident among identically batched samples. In multiple sclerosis, normalized Chao1 diversity was significantly below that of controls. Patients had higher frequencies than controls of four to six TRBV segments, including TRBV5-6, TRBV5-1 and TRBV20-1.

Trimming shortened V by 0 bases and J by 3 bases, and 12 bases separated the two germline ends. This CDR3 has 16 residues. The germline CDR1 and CDR2 sequences are SGHVS and FNYEAQ. The specimen sequenced was blood. The sequence derives from a girl aged 5-17 years with multiple sclerosis. This rearrangement joins TRBV7-6 to TRBJ2-1, with D perhaps matching TRBD1 (5 bases). The CDR3 reads CASSLAAQVYYNEQFF. CDR3 sequence (DNA): TGTGCCAGCAGCTTAGCGGCACAGGTCTACTACAATGAGCAGTTCTTC. Drawing the rest from reference TRBV7-6 and TRBJ2-1, the complete variable domain is GAGVSQSPRYKVTKRGQDVALRCDPISGHVSLYWYRQALGQGPEFLTYFNYEAQQDKSGLPNDRFSAERPEGSISTLTIQRTEQRDSAMYRCASSLAAQVYYNEQFFGPGTRLTVL.